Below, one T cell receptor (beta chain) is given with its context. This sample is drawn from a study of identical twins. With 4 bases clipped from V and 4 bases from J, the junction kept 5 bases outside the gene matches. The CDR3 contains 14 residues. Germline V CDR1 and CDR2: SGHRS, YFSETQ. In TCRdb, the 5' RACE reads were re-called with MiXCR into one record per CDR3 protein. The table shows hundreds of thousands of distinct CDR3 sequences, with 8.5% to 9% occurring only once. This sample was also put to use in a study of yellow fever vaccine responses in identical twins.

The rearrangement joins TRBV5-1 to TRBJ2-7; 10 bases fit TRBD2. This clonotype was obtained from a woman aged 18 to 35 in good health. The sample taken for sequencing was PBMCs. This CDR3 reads CASSEGLAMYEQYF. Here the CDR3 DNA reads TGCGCCAGCAGCGAGGGACTAGCGATGTACGAGCAGTACTTC.